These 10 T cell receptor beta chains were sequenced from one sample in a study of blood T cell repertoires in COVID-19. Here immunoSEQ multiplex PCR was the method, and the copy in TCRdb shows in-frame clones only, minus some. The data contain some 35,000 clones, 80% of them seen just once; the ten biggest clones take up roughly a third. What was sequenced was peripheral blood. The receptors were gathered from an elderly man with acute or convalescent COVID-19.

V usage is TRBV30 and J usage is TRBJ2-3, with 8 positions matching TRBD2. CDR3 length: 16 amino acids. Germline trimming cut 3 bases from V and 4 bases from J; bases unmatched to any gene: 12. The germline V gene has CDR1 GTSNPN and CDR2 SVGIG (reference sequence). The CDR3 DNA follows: TGTGCCTGGAGCAAGAACCTAGCGGGCGGAGCAGATACGCAGTATTTT. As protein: CAWSKNLAGGADTQYF. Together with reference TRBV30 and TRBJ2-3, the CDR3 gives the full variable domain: SQTIHQWPATLVQPVGSPLSLECTVEGTSNPNLYWYRQAAGRGLQLLFYSVGIGQISSEVPQNLSASRPQDRQFILSSKKLLLSDSGFYLCAWSKNLAGGADTQYFGPGTRLTVL.

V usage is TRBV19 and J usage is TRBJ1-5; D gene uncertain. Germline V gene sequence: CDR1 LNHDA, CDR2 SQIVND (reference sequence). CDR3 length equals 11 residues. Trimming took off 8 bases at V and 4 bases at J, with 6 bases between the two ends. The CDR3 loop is CASSSNQPQHF. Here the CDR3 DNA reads TGTGCCAGTTCTTCTAATCAGCCCCAGCATTTT.

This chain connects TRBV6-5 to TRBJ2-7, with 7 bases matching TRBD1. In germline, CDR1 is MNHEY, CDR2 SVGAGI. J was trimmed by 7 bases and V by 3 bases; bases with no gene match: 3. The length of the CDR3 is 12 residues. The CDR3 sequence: CASSYSTGEQYF. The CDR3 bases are TGTGCCAGCAGTTATTCGACAGGGGAGCAGTACTTC.

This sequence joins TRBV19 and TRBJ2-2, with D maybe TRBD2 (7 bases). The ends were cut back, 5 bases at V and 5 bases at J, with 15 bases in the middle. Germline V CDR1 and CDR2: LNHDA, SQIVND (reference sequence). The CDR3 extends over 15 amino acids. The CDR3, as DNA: TGTGCCAGTAGTCCGGCGGGGGCGGGGACCGGGGAGCTGTTTTTT. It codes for CASSPAGAGTGELFF. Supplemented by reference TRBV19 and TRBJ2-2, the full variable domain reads DGGITQSPKYLFRKEGQNVTLSCEQNLNHDAMYWYRQDPGQGLRLIYYSQIVNDFQKGDIAEGYSVSREKKESFPLTVTSAQKNPTAFYLCASSPAGAGTGELFFGEGSRLTVL.

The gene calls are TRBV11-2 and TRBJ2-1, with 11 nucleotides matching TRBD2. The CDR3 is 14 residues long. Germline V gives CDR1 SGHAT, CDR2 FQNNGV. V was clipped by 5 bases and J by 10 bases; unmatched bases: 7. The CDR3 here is CASSSGTSGLEQFF. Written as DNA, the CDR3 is TGTGCCAGCAGCAGCGGGACTAGCGGCTTGGAGCAGTTCTTC.

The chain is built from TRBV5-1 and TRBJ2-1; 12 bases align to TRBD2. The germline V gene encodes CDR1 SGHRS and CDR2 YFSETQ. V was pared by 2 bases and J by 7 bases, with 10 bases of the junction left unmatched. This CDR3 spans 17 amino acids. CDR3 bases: TGCGCCAGCAGCTTCACTAGCGGGAGGCCCAAAGGTAATGAGCAGTTCTTC. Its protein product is CASSFTSGRPKGNEQFF.

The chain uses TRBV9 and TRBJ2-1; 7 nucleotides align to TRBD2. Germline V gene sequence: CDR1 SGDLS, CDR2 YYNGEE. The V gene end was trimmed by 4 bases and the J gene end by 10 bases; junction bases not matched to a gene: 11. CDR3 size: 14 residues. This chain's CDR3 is CASSPGRALGEQFF. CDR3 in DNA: TGTGCCAGCAGCCCTGGGAGGGCCCTGGGGGAGCAGTTCTTC. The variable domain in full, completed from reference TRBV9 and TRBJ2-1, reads DSGVTQTPKHLITATGQRVTLRCSPRSGDLSVYWYQQSLDQGLQFLIQYYNGEERAKGNILERFSAQQFPDLHSELNLSSLELGDSALYFCASSPGRALGEQFFGPGTRLTVL.

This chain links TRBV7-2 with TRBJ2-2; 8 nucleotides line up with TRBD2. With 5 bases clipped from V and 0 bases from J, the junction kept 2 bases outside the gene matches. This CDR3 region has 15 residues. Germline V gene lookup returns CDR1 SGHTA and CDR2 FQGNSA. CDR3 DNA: TGTGCCAGCAGCCTTAGCGGGACGAACACCGGGGAGCTGTTTTTT. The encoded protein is CASSLSGTNTGELFF.

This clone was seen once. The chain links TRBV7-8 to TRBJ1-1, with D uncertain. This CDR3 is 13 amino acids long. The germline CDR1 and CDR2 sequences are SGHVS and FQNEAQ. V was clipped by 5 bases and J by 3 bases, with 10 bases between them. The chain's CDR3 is CASSPDGHTEAFF. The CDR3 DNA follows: TGTGCCAGCAGCCCCGATGGGCACACTGAAGCTTTCTTT. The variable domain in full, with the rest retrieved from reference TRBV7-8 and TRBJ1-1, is GAGVSQSPRYKVAKRGQDVALRCDPISGHVSLFWYQQALGQGPEFLTYFQNEAQLDKSGLPSDRFFAERPEGSVSTLKIQRTQQEDSAVYLCASSPDGHTEAFFGQGTRLTVV.

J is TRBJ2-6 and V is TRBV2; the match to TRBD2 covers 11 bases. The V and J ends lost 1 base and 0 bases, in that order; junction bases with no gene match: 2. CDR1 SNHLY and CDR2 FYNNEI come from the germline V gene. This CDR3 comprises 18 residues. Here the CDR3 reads CASSEGLAGHSGANVLTF. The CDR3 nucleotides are TGTGCCAGCAGTGAAGGACTAGCGGGACACTCTGGGGCCAACGTCCTGACTTTC.